The rows below give T cell receptor beta chains drawn from one sample of a study of T cells in localized non-small cell lung cancer. Clones were read by immunoSEQ multiplex PCR, and TCRdb kept only the in-frame ones, dropping some. The table records some 51,000 clones, 86% of them present only once. The sample was peripheral blood, taken before any cancer treatment. Receptors originate from a woman aged 35 to 70 with stage I lung adenocarcinoma. CDR3s include the opening cysteine and the closing phenylalanine or tryptophan. A D gene is named only where the DNA matches it firmly. Size values are once, few and many counts, or a class for expanded clones, and some rows have none.

abundance | j_gene | d_gene | v_gene | CDR3aa | CDR3nt
NA | TRBJ1-1 | TRBD1 | TRBV27 | CASQGGPNTEAFF | TGTGCCAGCCAGGGGGGACCGAACACTGAAGCTTTCTTT
NA | TRBJ2-6 | NA | TRBV18 | CASSLSSGANVLTF | TGTGCCAGCTCATTAAGCTCTGGGGCCAACGTCCTGACTTTC
NA | TRBJ2-1 | NA | TRBV5-1 | CASSFNDRRHQLYNEQFF | TGCGCCAGCAGCTTCAATGACAGGCGCCACCAACTTTACAATGAGCAGTTCTTC
NA | TRBJ1-1 | NA | TRBV5-5 | CASSSPERGRTEAFF | TGTGCCAGCAGCTCCCCTGAACGGGGGCGGACTGAAGCTTTCTTT
NA | TRBJ1-1 | NA | TRBV2 | CASSFNTEAFF | TGTGCCAGCAGTTTTAACACTGAAGCTTTCTTT
NA | TRBJ1-1 | TRBD1 | TRBV7-2 | CASSSGQGGAEAFF | TGTGCCAGCAGCTCCGGACAGGGTGGGGCTGAAGCTTTCTTT
NA | TRBJ1-4 | NA | TRBV12-2 | CASRLSYLSGSQNEKLFF | TGTGCAAGTCGCTTATCGTATCTGTCAGGGTCGCAAAATGAAAAACTGTTTTTT
NA | TRBJ1-2 | NA | TRBV7-9 | CASSSSGRQANYGYTF | TGTGCCAGCAGCTCTAGCGGCCGACAGGCTAACTATGGCTACACCTTC
NA | TRBJ2-5 | NA | TRBV19 | CASSGVQGGETQYF | TGTGCCAGTAGTGGGGTACAGGGAGGGGAGACCCAGTACTTC
NA | TRBJ1-6 | NA | TRBV19 | CASSAPGANNSPLHF | TGTGCCAGTAGTGCCCCGGGAGCGAATAATTCACCCCTCCACTTT
NA | TRBJ1-2 | NA | TRBV30 | CAWSRGQGYTF | TGTGCCTGGAGTAGGGGTCAGGGCTACACCTTC
NA | TRBJ1-4 | NA | TRBV23-1 | CASSQVTQKLFF | TGCGCCAGCAGTCAGGTAACACAAAAACTGTTTTTT
once | TRBJ2-3 | NA | TRBV5-1 | CASSLPGPTDTQYF | TGCGCCAGCAGCTTACCGGGACCCACAGATACGCAGTATTTT
NA | TRBJ1-3 | NA | TRBV5-1 | CASSYTPTSGNTIYF | TGCGCCAGCAGCTATACTCCGACCTCTGGAAACACCATATATTTT
once | TRBJ2-1 | NA | TRBV11-2 | CASSPGTEQFF | TGTGCCAGCAGCCCAGGGACTGAGCAGTTCTTC
NA | TRBJ1-1 | TRBD1 | TRBV15 | CATSRDSETGVSTEAFF | TGTGCCACCAGCAGAGACTCGGAGACAGGGGTAAGCACTGAAGCTTTCTTT
NA | TRBJ2-5 | NA | TRBV19 | CASSSQPSGAETQYF | TGTGCCAGTAGTTCGCAGCCGTCAGGGGCAGAGACCCAGTACTTC
NA | TRBJ2-7 | NA | TRBV5-8 | CASSLGQVRYEQYF | TGTGCCAGCAGCTTAGGGCAGGTTCGCTACGAGCAGTACTTC
NA | TRBJ1-6 | NA | TRBV5-4 | CASSSRQDRSPLHF | TGTGCCAGCAGCTCTAGACAGGATCGTTCACCCCTCCACTTT
NA | TRBJ1-2 | TRBD1 | TRBV2 | CASRGQGGNYGYTF | TGTGCCAGCAGGGGACAGGGGGGAAACTATGGCTACACCTTC
NA | TRBJ2-5 | NA | TRBV2 | CASWDETQYF | TGTGCCAGCTGGGACGAGACCCAGTACTTC
NA | TRBJ1-1 | NA | TRBV10-1 | CASRPSTGSGTEAFF | TGCGCCAGCAGGCCTTCGACCGGGTCGGGCACTGAAGCTTTCTTT
once | TRBJ1-5 | NA | TRBV5-8 | CASSLGAGHQPQHF | TGTGCCAGCAGCTTGGGTGCCGGGCATCAGCCCCAGCATTTT
NA | TRBJ1-1 | TRBD1 | TRBV5-1 | CASSPGQGWGGTEAFF | TGCGCCAGCAGTCCTGGACAGGGGTGGGGAGGCACTGAAGCTTTCTTT
NA | TRBJ2-1 | NA | TRBV5-1 | CASSLDVQEQFF | TGCGCCAGCAGCTTAGACGTACAGGAGCAGTTCTTC
NA | TRBJ1-5 | NA | TRBV15 | CATSRDLMVNQPQHF | TGTGCCACCAGCAGAGATCTCATGGTAAATCAGCCCCAGCATTTT